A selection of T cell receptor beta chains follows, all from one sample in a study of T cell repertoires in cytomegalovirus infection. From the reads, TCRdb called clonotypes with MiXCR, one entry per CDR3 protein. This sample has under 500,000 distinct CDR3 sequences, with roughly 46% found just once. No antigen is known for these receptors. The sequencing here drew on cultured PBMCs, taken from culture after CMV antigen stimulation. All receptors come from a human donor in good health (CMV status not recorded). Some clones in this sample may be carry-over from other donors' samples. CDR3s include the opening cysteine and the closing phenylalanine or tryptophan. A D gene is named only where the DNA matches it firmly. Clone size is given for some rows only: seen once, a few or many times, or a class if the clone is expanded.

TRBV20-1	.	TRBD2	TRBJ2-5	CSAGTSGREETQYF	TGCAGTGCCGGGACTAGCGGGAGGGAAGAGACCCAGTACTTC
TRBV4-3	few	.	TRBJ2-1	CASSQDGLPEQFF	TGCGCCAGCAGCCAAGACGGCTTGCCGGAGCAGTTCTTC
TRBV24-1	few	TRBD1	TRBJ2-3	CATSGTGGPTDTQYF	TGTGCCACCAGTGGGACAGGGGGGCCCACAGATACGCAGTATTTT
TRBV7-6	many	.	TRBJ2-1	CASSYYSNEQFF	TGTGCCAGCAGCTACTATAGCAATGAGCAGTTCTTC
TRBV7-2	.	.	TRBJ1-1	CASSLVRGEAFF	TGTGCCAGCAGCTTAGTGCGGGGAGAAGCTTTCTTT
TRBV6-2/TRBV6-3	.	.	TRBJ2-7	CASSIFGGQPYEQYF	TGTGCCAGCAGTATTTTTGGGGGCCAACCCTACGAGCAGTACTTC
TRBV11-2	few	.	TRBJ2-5	CASSLDLGPGVRETQYF	TGTGCCAGCAGCTTAGATCTAGGCCCAGGGGTCAGGGAGACCCAGTACTTC
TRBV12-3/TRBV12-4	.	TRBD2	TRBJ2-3	CASSYIAGGGTDTQYF	TGTGCCAGCAGTTACATAGCGGGAGGCGGCACAGATACGCAGTATTTT
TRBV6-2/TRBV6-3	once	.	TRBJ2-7	CASSYASPYEQYF	TGTGCCAGCAGTTACGCCAGCCCCTACGAGCAGTACTTC
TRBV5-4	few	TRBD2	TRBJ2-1	CASSWGGSTGGNEQFF	TGTGCCAGCAGCTGGGGCGGGAGTACCGGGGGCAATGAGCAGTTCTTC
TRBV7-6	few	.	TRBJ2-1	CASSLVLVVYNEQFF	TGTGCCAGCAGCCTAGTTCTGGTCGTGTACAATGAGCAGTTCTTC
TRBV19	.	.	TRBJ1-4	CASTQHGGNEKLFF	TGTGCCAGTACCCAGCACGGAGGTAATGAAAAACTGTTTTTT
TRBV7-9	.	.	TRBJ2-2	CASSPPRWPRRGSGGTGELFF	TGTGCCAGCAGCCCCCCGCGGTGGCCAAGGCGGGGATCCGGAGGCACCGGGGAGCTGTTTTTT
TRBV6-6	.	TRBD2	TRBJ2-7	CASRNIAGGYEQYF	TGTGCCAGCAGGAATATAGCGGGAGGCTACGAGCAGTACTTC
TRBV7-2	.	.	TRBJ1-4	CASSRGRDEKLFF	TGTGCCAGCAGCCGGGGGCGCGATGAAAAACTGTTTTTT
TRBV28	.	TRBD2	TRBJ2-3	CASSLLRGGGTDTQYF	TGTGCCAGCAGTTTGCTCCGCGGGGGAGGGACAGATACGCAGTATTTT
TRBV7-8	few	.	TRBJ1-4	CASSLGPGSINEKLFF	TGTGCCAGCAGCTTAGGACCCGGGAGCATTAATGAAAAACTGTTTTTT
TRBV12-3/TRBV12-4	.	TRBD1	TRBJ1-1	CASSSWTGEAFF	TGTGCCAGCAGTTCCTGGACAGGAGAAGCTTTCTTT
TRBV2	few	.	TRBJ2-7	CASSPPVRTGSSYEQYF	TGTGCCAGCAGCCCGCCCGTCCGAACGGGGAGCTCCTACGAGCAGTACTTC
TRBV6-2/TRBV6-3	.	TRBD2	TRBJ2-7	CASSNGLAGAEQYF	TGTGCCAGCAGTAACGGACTAGCGGGAGCCGAGCAGTACTTC
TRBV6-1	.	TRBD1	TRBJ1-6	CASSHLRTGLNSPLHF	TGTGCCAGCAGCCATCTAAGGACAGGGCTAAATTCACCCCTCCACTTT
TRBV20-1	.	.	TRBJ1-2	CSVGLGFGYTF	TGCAGTGTGGGGTTGGGGTTTGGCTACACCTTC
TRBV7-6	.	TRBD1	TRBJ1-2	CASSLGTGGPYGYTF	TGTGCCAGCAGCTTAGGGACAGGGGGCCCCTATGGCTACACCTTC
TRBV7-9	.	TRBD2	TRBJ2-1	CASSLGLGDYNEQLF	TGTGCCAGCAGCTTAGGACTAGGGGACTACAATGAGCAGTTATTC
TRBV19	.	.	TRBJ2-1	CASSDLAARLRHNEQFF	TGTGCCAGTAGTGACCTGGCCGCACGACTGAGGCACAATGAGCAGTTCTTC
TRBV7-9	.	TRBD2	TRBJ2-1	CASSLGGSGPASHEQFF	TGTGCCAGCAGCTTGGGGGGTAGCGGGCCGGCGTCTCATGAGCAGTTCTTC
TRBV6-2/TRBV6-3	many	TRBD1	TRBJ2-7	CASTTGTGVYEQYF	TGTGCCAGCACCACGGGGACAGGGGTCTACGAGCAGTACTTC
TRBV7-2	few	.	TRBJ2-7	CASSLAGGFVPYEQYF	TGTGCCAGCAGCTTAGCGGGGGGCTTTGTCCCCTACGAGCAGTACTTC
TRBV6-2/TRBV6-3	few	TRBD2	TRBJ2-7	CASSLSGRPNYEQYF	TGTGCCAGCAGTCTTAGCGGGAGGCCAAACTACGAGCAGTACTTC
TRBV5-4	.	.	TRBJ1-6	CASSIRVYGNSPLHF	TGTGCCAGCAGCATCAGGGTGTACGGGAATTCACCCCTCCACTTT
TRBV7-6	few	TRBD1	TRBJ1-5	CASSFRQGGSSNQPQHF	TGTGCCAGCAGCTTTAGACAGGGCGGCTCCAGCAATCAGCCCCAGCATTTT
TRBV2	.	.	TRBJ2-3	CASSAGVRNTQYF	TGTGCCAGCAGTGCCGGGGTTCGGAATACGCAGTATTTT
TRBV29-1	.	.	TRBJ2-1	CSATEGSVDEQFF	TGCAGCGCCACTGAGGGGTCGGTGGATGAGCAGTTCTTC
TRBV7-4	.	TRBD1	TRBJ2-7	CASSPRGQLSYEQYF	TGTGCCAGCAGCCCAAGGGGACAGCTCTCCTACGAGCAGTACTTC
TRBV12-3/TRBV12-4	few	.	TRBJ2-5	CASRSQAYQETQYF	TGTGCCAGCAGGTCACAGGCGTACCAAGAGACCCAGTACTTC
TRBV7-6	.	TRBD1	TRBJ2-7	CASRSGTGDHEQYF	TGTGCCAGCAGGTCCGGGACAGGGGATCACGAGCAGTACTTC
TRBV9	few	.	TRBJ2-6	CASSAGGGAGANVLTF	TGTGCCAGCAGCGCAGGAGGAGGGGCTGGGGCCAACGTCCTGACTTTC
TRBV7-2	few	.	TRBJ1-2	CASSLGEGSNYGYTF	TGTGCCAGCAGCTTAGGCGAGGGGTCTAACTATGGCTACACCTTC
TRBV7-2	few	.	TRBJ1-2	CASSLEYEALYGYTF	TGTGCCAGCAGCTTAGAGTACGAGGCTTTGTATGGCTACACCTTC
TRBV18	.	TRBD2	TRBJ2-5	CASSPPGLAEETQYF	TGTGCCAGCTCACCGCCGGGACTAGCGGAAGAGACCCAGTACTTC
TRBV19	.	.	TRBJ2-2	CASMTSRGPGELFF	TGTGCCAGTATGACCTCCCGCGGGCCCGGGGAGCTGTTTTTT
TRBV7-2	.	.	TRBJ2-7	CASSLSRTDVYEQYF	TGTGCCAGCAGCTTAAGCCGGACTGATGTCTACGAGCAGTACTTC
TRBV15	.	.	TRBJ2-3	CATSRDRMAAITDTQYF	TGTGCCACCAGCAGAGATCGAATGGCAGCCATCACAGATACGCAGTATTTT
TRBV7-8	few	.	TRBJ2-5	CASSLGLAVGETQYF	TGTGCCAGCAGCTTAGGGCTAGCTGTGGGGGAGACCCAGTACTTC
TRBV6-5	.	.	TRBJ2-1	CASSRGARHYNEQFF	TGTGCCAGCAGTCGGGGGGCTCGCCACTACAATGAGCAGTTCTTC
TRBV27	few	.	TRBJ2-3	CASSFMGDTQYF	TGTGCCAGCAGTTTTATGGGGGATACGCAGTATTTT
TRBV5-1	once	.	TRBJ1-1	CASSYGVRDTEAFF	TGCGCCAGCAGTTACGGGGTTCGGGACACTGAAGCTTTCTTT
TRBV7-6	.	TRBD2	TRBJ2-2	CASSSPGGNTGELFF	TGTGCCAGCAGCTCCCCGGGAGGGAACACCGGGGAGCTGTTTTTT
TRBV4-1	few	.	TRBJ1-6	CASSQVRGGTNSPLHF	TGCGCCAGCAGCCAAGTTCGGGGCGGGACGAATTCACCCCTCCACTTT
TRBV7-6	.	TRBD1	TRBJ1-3	CASSRTGVGNTIYF	TGTGCCAGCAGCAGAACAGGGGTTGGAAACACCATATATTTT